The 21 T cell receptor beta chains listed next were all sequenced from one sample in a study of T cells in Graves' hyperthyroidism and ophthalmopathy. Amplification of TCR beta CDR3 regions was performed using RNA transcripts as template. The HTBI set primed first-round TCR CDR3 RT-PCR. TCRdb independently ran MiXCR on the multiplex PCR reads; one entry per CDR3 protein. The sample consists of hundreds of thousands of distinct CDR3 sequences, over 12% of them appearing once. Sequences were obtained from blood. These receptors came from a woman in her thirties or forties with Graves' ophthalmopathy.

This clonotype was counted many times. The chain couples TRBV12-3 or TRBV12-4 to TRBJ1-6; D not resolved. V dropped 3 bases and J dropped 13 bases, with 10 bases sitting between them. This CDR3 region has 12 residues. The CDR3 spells CASSLRQSPLHF. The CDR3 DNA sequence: TGTGCCAGCAGTTTGAGGCAGTCCCCCCTCCACTTT.

CDR3 region: CASSFGWENQPQHF. In nucleotides, the CDR3 is TGTGCCAGCAGTTTTGGGTGGGAGAATCAGCCCCAGCATTTT. The V call is TRBV12-3 or TRBV12-4, the J call TRBJ1-5; D is unclear. This CDR3 contains 14 residues. The V gene lost 3 bases and the J gene lost 4 bases, with 10 bases spanning the gap.

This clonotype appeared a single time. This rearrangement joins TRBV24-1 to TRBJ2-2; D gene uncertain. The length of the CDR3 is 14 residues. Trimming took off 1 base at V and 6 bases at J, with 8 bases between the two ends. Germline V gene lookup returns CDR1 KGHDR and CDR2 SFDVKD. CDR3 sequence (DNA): TGTGCCACCAGTGATTTAAAAGGGTCCGGGGAGCTGTTTTTT. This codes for CATSDLKGSGELFF.

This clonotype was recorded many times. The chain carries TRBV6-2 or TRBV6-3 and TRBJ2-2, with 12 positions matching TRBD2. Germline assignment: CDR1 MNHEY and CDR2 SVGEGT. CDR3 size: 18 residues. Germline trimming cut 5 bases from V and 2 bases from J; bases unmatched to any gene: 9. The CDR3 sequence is CASSPIGTSGFNTGELFF. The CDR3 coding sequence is TGTGCCAGCAGTCCCATCGGGACTAGCGGGTTTAACACCGGGGAGCTGTTTTTT.

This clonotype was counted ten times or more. The CDR3 sequence is CASSQTITLGYEQYF. The CDR3 DNA is TGTGCCAGCAGCCAAACCATCACACTAGGCTACGAGCAGTACTTC. The rearrangement joins TRBV28 to TRBJ2-7, with D perhaps matching TRBD2 (5 bases). The CDR3 sequence is 15 residues long. Germline V lookup: CDR1 MDHEN, CDR2 SYDVKM. With 6 bases removed from V and 3 bases from J, the gap between germline ends came to 18 bases.

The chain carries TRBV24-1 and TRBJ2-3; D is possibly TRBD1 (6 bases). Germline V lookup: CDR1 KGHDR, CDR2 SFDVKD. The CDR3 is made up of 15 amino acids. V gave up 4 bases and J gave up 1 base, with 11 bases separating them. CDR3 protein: CATSDPRGGTDTQYF. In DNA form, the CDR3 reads TGTGCCACCAGTGACCCCAGGGGTGGCACAGATACGCAGTATTTT.

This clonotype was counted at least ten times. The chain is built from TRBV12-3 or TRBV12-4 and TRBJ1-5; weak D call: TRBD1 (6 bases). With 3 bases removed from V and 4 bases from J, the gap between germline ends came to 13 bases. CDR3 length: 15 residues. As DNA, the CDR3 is TGTGCCAGCAGTTTGGGGGCGTCGGGGAATCAGCCCCAGCATTTT. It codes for CASSLGASGNQPQHF.

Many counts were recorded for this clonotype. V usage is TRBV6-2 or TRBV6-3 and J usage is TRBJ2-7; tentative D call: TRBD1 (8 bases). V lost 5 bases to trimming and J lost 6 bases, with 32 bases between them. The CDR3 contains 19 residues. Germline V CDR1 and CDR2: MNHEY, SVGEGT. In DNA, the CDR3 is TGTGCCAGCAGTCCGAGGGACAGGACGACTAGCTTAGTTAGAGGCGAGCAGTACTTC. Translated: CASSPRDRTTSLVRGEQYF.

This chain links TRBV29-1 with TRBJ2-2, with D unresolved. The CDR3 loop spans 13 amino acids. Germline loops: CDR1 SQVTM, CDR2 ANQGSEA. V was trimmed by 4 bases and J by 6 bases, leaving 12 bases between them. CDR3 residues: CSVGVSAAGELFF. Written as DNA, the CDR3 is TGCAGCGTTGGGGTCTCGGCTGCCGGGGAGCTGTTTTTT.

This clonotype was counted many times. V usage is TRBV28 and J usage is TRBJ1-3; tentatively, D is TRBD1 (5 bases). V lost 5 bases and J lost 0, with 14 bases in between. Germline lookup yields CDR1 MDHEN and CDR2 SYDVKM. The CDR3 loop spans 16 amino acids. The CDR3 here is CASSPTGSFSGNTIYF. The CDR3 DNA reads TGTGCCAGCAGTCCCACAGGTTCCTTCTCTGGAAACACCATATATTTT.

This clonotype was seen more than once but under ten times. This CDR3 reads CASSSDPRQPQHF. In DNA, the CDR3 is TGTGCCAGCTCCTCGGACCCTCGGCAGCCCCAGCATTTT. V usage is TRBV6-2 or TRBV6-3 and J usage is TRBJ1-5; the D is unclear. V was shortened by 8 bases and J by 7 bases, with 15 bases between the two germline ends. From germline, CDR1 is MNHEY and CDR2 SVGEGT. The CDR3 extends over 13 amino acids.

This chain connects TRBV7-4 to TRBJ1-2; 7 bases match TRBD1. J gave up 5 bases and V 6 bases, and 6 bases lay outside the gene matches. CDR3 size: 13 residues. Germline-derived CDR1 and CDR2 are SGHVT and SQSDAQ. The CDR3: CASRWDRIYGYTF. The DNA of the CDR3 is TGTGCCAGCAGGTGGGACAGAATTTATGGCTACACCTTC.

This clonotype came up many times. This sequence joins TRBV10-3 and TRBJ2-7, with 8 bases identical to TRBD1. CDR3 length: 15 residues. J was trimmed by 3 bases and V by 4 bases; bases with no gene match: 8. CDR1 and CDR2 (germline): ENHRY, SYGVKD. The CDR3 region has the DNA TGTGCCATCAGTGGGCCGGACAGGGACAGCTACGAGCAGTACTTC. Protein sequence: CAISGPDRDSYEQYF.

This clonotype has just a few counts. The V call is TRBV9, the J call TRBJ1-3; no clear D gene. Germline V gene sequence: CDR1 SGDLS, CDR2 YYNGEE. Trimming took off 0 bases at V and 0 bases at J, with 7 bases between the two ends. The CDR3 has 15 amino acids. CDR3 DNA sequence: TGTGCCAGCAGCGTAGATCCCTACTCTGGAAACACCATATATTTT. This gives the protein CASSVDPYSGNTIYF.

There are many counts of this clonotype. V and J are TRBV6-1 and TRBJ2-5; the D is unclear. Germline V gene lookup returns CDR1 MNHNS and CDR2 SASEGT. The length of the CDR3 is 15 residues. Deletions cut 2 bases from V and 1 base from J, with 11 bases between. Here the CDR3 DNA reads TGTGCCAGCAGTGAACTGGGCTCCTTCCAAGAGACCCAGTACTTC. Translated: CASSELGSFQETQYF.

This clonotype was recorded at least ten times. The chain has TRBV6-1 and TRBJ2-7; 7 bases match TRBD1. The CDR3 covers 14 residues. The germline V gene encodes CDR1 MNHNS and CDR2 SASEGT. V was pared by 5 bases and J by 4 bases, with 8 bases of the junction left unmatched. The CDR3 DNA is TGTGCCAGCAGTCGGGGACAGCGAAATTACGAGCAGTACTTC. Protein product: CASSRGQRNYEQYF.

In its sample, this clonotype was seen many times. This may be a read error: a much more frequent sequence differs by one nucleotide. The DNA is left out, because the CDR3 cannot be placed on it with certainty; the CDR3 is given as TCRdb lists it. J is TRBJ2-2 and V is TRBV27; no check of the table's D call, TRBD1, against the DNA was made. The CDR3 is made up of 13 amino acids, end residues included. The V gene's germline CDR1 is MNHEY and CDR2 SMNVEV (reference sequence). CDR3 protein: CASRQVGTGALLF.

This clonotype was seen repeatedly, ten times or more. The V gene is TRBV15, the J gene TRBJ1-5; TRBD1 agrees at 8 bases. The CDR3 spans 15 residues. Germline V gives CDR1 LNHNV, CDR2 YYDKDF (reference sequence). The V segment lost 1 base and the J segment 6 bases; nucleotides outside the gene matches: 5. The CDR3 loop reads CATSRGTGQFQPQHF. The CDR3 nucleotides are TGTGCCACCAGCAGAGGGACAGGGCAGTTTCAGCCCCAGCATTTT. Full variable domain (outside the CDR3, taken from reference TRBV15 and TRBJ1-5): DAMVIQNPRYQVTQFGKPVTLSCSQTLNHNVMYWYQQKSSQAPKLLFHYYDKDFNNEADTPDNFQSRRPNTSFCFLDIRSPGLGDTAMYLCATSRGTGQFQPQHFGDGTRLSIL.

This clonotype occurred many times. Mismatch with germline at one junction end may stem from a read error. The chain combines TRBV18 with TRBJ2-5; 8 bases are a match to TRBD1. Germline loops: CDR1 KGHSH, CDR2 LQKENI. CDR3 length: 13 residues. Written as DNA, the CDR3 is TGTGCCACCTCAGGACAGGGCGAAGAGACCCAGTACTTC. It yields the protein CATSGQGEETQYF.

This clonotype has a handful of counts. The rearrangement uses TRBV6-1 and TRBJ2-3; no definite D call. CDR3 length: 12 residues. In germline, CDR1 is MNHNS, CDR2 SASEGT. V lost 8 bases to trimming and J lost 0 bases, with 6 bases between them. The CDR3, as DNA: TGTGCCAGCGAAGACAGCACAGATACGCAGTATTTT. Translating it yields CASEDSTDTQYF.

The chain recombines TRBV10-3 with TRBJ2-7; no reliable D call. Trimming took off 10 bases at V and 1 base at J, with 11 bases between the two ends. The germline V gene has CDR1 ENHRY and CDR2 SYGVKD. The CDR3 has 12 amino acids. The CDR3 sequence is CATQGISYEQYF. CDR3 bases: TGTGCCACCCAAGGCATATCCTACGAGCAGTACTTC.